These T cell receptor beta chains were read from a single sample in a study of human T cells and chemical hapten exposure. MiXCR, applied by TCRdb to the RACE reads, yields one record per CDR3 protein. The data hold about 120,000 distinct CDR3 sequences, with roughly 12% observed a single time. This material consisted of whole blood, taken in connection with sensitization to the hapten diphenylcyclopropenone (DPC). The receptors derive from a woman between 50 and 59 years old with alopecia areata. Some clones in this sample may be carry-over from other donors' samples. Both conserved end residues are part of each CDR3. The D gene is left open where the match is weak. Size is omitted from some rows. Given values are once, few, many or a class for expanded clones.

j_gene | abundance | v_gene | d_gene | CDR3aa | CDR3nt
TRBJ2-5 | many | TRBV7-2 | NA | CASSLEVNQETQYF | TGTGCCAGCAGCTTAGAGGTCAACCAAGAGACCCAGTACTTC
TRBJ1-5 | few | TRBV6-6 | NA | CASSFLRIGRESNQPQHF | TGTGCCAGCAGCTTCTTGCGCATCGGACGGGAAAGCAATCAGCCCCAGCATTTT
TRBJ1-2 | many | TRBV7-2 | TRBD1 | CASSPTGGAGGYTF | TGTGCCAGCAGCCCTACAGGGGGCGCGGGAGGCTACACCTTC
TRBJ1-6 | NA | TRBV5-1 | NA | CASTLLASYNSPLHF | TGCGCCAGCACCTTGCTGGCCTCCTATAATTCACCCCTCCACTTT
TRBJ2-5 | NA | TRBV7-9 | TRBD2 | CASSPGLAGVWTQYF | TGTGCCAGCAGCCCGGGACTAGCGGGAGTTTGGACCCAGTACTTC
TRBJ2-3 | many | TRBV7-9 | NA | CASSLSTTAAYTQYF | TGTGCCAGCAGCTTATCTACGACCGCGGCCTATACGCAGTATTTT
TRBJ2-7 | few | TRBV20-1 | TRBD2 | CSAPLPGTSAYEQYF | TGCAGTGCGCCCCTACCCGGGACTAGCGCCTACGAGCAGTACTTC
TRBJ1-2 | NA | TRBV15 | NA | CATSRDYPGNYGYTF | TGTGCCACCAGCAGAGATTATCCAGGGAACTATGGCTACACCTTC
TRBJ2-3 | NA | TRBV5-6 | NA | CASTLGSDTQYF | TGTGCCAGCACCCTTGGGTCCGATACGCAGTATTTT
TRBJ2-3 | few | TRBV4-2 | NA | CASSPSTSSLTQYF | TGTGCCAGCAGCCCATCGACTAGTAGTCTTACGCAGTATTTT
TRBJ2-7 | NA | TRBV28 | NA | CASSSLKDEQYF | TGTGCCAGCAGTTCCCTCAAGGACGAGCAGTACTTC
TRBJ1-4 | few | TRBV3-1 | NA | CASSHLQGKLFF | TGTGCCAGCAGCCACCTCCAGGGCAAACTGTTTTTT
TRBJ1-3 | NA | TRBV10-3 | TRBD1 | CAGWTGELSGNTIYF | TGTGCCGGTTGGACAGGGGAATTATCTGGAAACACCATATATTTT